The sequence of this T cell receptor beta chain was determined in a study of OX40 agonist ivuxolimab in advanced cancers. Study at large: Males comprised about 78% of the group, whose mean age was approximately 60 years (range roughly 20 to 85).

Germline V gene data show CDR1 as SGHVS and CDR2 as FNYEAQ. The V end lost 5 bases, the J end lost 1 base, and 13 bases lay between the germline ends. CDR3 size: 15 residues. Regarding the study as a whole: The authors did not determine the antigen specificity of the expanded peripheral T cells. Certain nonresponders likewise exhibited a low normalized T-cell clonal expansion.

Here immunoSEQ multiplex PCR was the method, and the copy in TCRdb shows in-frame clones only, minus some. The sample contains 70,000 to 85,000 clones, 85% to 95% of which appear only once. Turning to this clone: The antigen is undetermined.

V usage is TRBV7-6 and J usage is TRBJ2-3, with a possible D match to TRBD2 (6 bases). This specimen consisted of CD4+ or CD8+ T cells sorted from blood, obtained in a trial of the OX40 agonist ivuxolimab. The TCR was taken from an adult with an advanced solid tumor such as melanoma, head and neck, liver or kidney cancer. The CDR3 reads CASSPRDSGTDTQYF. CDR3 bases: TGTGCCAGCAGCCCTAGGGACTCAGGCACAGATACGCAGTATTTT.